The TCR beta chain described here comes from a study of T-cell reconstitution after alpha-beta-depleted transplantation in children. Preparing the TCRbeta library involved the use of unique molecular identifiers. TCRdb reanalysed the PCR reads using MiXCR and keeps one entry per CDR3 protein. The table records 380,000 or so distinct CDR3 sequences, 13% of them present only once. Losses at the gene ends were 7 bases for V and 5 bases for J; bases not matched to a gene: 6. This CDR3 is 13 amino acids long. CDR1 is DFQATT and CDR2 is SNEGSKA in the germline V gene (reference sequence). In its sample, this clonotype was seen a few times.

The input for sequencing was PBMCs, taken from the stem cell graft. The receptor was isolated from a human donor who donated a stem cell graft to a child with Fanconi anemia. This rearrangement joins TRBV20-1 to TRBJ2-3; 10 nucleotides align to TRBD2. CDR3 nucleotides: TGCAGTGGATCGGTAGCGGGAGGAGATACGCAGTATTTT. As protein: CSGSVAGGDTQYF.